This T cell receptor (beta chain) was identified in a study of post-analysis software for immune sequencing data. The TCR beta cDNA libraries contained unique molecular identifiers. TCRdb redid the calling of the PCR reads with MiXCR, one entry per CDR3 protein. The sample contains approximately 730,000 distinct CDR3 sequences, roughly 27% of which appear only once. The clonotype comes from a girl between 5 and 17 years old with multiple sclerosis. Specimen: blood.

The CDR3 nucleotides read TGTGCCAGCAGCCCCATCCCACAGGGGGCAAGGTATGGCTACACCTTC. Translation gives CASSPIPQGARYGYTF. This chain joins TRBV5-6 and TRBJ1-2; TRBD1 aligns across 9 bases. The CDR3 has 16 amino acids. Germline V gene lookup returns CDR1 SGHDT and CDR2 YYEEEE. V lost 4 bases and J lost 5; bases outside the gene matches: 12.